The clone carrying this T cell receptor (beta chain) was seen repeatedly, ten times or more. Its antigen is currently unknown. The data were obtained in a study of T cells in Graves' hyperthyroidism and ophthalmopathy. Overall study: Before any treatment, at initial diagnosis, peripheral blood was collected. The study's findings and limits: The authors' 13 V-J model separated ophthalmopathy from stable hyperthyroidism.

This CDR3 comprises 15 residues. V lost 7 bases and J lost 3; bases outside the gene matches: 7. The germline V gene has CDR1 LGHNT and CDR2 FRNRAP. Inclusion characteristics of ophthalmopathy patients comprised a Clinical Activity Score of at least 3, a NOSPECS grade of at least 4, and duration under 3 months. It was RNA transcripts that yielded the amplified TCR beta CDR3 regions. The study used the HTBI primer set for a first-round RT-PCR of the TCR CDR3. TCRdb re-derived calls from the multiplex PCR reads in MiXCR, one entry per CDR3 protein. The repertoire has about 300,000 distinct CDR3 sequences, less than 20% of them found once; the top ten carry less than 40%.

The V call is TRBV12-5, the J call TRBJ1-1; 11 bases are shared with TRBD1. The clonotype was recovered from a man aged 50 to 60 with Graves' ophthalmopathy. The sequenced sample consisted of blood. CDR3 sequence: CASAGTGGGDTEAFF. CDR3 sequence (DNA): TGTGCTAGTGCGGGGACAGGGGGGGGGGACACTGAAGCTTTCTTT.